The clone carrying this TCR beta chain occurred a few times. Its antigen remains unidentified. V was pared by 1 base and J by 5 bases, with 3 bases between. Per the germline V gene, CDR1 is MNHEY and CDR2 is SVGEGT. There are 11 residues in the CDR3. TCRdb analysed the RT-PCR reads with MiXCR anew, one entry per CDR3 protein. Of around 540,000 distinct CDR3 sequences in the sample, about 12% were seen once. The data are from a study of response to subunit inactivated influenza vaccine. Study findings and constraints: The study's authors posited that every seasonal influenza vaccination enlists few new T cells.

This clonotype originated in a man aged 50-60 years who received an inactivated influenza vaccine. The chain employs TRBV6-2 or TRBV6-3 and TRBJ2-7; D gene unclear. Material: PBMCs from blood, obtained on the day of vaccination. CDR3 in amino acids: CASSYWDEQYF. DNA for the CDR3: TGTGCCAGCAGTTACTGGGACGAGCAGTACTTC.